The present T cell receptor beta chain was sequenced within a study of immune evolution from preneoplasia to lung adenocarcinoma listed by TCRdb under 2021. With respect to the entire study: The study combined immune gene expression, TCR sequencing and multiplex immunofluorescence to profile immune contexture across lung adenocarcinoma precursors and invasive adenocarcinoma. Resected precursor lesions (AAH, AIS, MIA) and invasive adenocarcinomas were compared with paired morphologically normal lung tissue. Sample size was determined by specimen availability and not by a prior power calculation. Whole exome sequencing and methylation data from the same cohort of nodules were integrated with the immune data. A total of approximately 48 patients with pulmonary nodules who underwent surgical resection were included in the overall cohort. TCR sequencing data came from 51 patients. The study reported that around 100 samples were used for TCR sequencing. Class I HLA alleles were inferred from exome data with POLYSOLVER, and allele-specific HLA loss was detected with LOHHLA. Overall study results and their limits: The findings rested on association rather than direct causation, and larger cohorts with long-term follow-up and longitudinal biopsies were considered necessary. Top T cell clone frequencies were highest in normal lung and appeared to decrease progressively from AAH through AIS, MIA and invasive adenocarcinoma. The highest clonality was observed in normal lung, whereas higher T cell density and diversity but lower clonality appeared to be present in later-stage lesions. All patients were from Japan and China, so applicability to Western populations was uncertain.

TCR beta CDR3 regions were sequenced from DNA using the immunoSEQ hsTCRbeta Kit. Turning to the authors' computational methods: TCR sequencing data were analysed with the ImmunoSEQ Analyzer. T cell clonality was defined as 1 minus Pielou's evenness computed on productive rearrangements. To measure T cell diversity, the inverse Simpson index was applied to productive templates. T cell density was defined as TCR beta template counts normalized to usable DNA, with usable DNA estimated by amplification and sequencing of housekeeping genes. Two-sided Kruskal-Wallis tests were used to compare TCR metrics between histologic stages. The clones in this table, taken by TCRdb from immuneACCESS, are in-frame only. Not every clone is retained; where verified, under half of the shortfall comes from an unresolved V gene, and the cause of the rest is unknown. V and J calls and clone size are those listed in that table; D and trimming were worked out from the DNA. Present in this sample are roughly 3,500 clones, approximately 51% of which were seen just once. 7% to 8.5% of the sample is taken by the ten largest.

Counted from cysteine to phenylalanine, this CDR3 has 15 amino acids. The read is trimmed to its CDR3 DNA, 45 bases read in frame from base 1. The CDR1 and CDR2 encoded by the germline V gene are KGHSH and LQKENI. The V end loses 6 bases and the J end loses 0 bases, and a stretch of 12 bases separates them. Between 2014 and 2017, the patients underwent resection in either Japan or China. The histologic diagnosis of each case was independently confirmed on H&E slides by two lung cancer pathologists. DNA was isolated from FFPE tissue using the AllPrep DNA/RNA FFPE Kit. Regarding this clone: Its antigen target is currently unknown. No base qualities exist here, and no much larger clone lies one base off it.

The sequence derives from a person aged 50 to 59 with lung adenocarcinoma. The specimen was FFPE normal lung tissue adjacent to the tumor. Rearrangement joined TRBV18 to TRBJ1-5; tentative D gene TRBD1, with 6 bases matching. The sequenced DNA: TGTGCCAGCTCGCACGGACAGAATAGCAATCAGCCCCAGCATTTT. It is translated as CASSHGQNSNQPQHF.